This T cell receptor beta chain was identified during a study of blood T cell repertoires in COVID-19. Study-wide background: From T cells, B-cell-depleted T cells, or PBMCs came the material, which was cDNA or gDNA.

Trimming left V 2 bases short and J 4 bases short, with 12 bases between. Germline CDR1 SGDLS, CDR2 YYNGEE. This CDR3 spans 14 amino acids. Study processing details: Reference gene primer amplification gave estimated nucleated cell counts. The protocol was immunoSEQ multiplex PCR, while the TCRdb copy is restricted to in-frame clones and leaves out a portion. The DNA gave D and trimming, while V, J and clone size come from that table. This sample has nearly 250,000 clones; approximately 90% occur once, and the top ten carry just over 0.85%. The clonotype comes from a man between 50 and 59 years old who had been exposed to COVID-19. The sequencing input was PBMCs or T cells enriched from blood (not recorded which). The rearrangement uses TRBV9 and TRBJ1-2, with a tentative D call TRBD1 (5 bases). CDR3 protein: CASSVQGGFYGYTF. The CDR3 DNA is TGTGCCAGCAGCGTTCAGGGAGGATTCTATGGCTACACCTTC.